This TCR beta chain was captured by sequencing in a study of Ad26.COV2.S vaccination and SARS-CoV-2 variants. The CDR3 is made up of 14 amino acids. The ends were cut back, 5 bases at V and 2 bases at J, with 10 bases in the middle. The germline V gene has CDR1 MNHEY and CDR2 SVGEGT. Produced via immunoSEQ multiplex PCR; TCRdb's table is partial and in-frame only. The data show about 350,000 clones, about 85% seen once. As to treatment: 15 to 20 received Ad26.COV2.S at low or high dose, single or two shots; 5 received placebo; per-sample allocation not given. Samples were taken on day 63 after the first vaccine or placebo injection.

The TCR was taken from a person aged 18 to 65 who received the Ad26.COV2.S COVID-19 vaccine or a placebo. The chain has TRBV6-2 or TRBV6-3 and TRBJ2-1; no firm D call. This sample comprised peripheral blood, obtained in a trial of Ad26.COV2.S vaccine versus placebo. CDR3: CASSRGPTYNEQFF. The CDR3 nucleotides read TGTGCCAGCAGTCGCGGACCCACCTACAATGAGCAGTTCTTC.